The text below deals with one T cell receptor beta chain. This entry is derived from a study of CD8+ T cells in alopecia areata. The CDR3 loop spans 12 amino acids. Germline V gene sequence: CDR1 SQVTM, CDR2 ANQGSEA. The V end lost 8 bases, the J end lost 7 bases, and 17 bases lay between the germline ends. RNA, once extracted, was reverse transcribed into cDNA for use as the sequencing template. The repertoire was sequenced with immunoSEQ multiplex PCR; TCRdb's copy has only in-frame clones and lacks some. The sample holds around 200,000 clones, over 60% seen once. Sample treatment: oral pan-JAK inhibitor, 5-10 mg twice daily.

The sample was CD4+ T cells sorted from blood, taken at week 4, from a patient treated with tofacitinib. The chain carries TRBV29-1 and TRBJ2-5; the D is unclear. This clonotype was obtained from a human donor with alopecia areata. The CDR3 coding sequence is TGCAGCCCTCTCGGGCCAGCCGGGACCCAGTACTTC. It codes for CSPLGPAGTQYF.